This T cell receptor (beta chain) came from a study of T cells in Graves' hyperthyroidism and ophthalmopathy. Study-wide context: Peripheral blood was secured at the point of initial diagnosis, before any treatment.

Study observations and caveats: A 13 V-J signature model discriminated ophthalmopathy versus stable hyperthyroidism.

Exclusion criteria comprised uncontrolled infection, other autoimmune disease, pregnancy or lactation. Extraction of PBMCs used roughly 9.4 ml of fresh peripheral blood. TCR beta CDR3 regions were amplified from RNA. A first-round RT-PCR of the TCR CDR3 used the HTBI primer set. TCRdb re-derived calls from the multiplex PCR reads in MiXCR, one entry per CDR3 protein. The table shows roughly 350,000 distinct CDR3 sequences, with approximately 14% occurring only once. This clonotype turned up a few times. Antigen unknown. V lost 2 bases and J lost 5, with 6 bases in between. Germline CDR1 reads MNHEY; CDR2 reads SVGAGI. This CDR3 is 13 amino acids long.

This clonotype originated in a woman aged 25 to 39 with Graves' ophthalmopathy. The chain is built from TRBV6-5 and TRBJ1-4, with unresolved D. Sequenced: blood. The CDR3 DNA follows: TGTGCCAGCAGTTACACGACGAATGAAAAACTGTTTTTT. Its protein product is CASSYTTNEKLFF.